This T cell receptor beta chain was captured in a study of PD-1 blockade in classical Hodgkin lymphoma (dated by TCRdb to the early 2020s). At the level of the whole study: Nivolumab dosing was 3 mg/kg intravenously every 2 weeks, continuing until either disease progression or unacceptable toxicity. The study used CyTOF and TCR beta sequencing to define a peripheral blood immune signature of response to PD-1 blockade in classical Hodgkin lymphoma.

The CDR3, cysteine through phenylalanine, is 15 amino acids long. CDR3 DNA only is kept here, 45 bases in frame from base 1. The junction shows trimming of 6 bases on V and 0 bases on J, and the gene matches do not reach 7 bases of it. CDR1 and CDR2 are drawn from the germline V gene: SGHVS, FQNEAQ. What the time point label conveys for this sample: cycle 4 day 1 (C4D1), after 6 weeks of nivolumab. Every trial patient had relapsed after autologous stem cell transplantation, and cohorts A, B and C differed in prior brentuximab vedotin exposure. The trial cohort included some 53 patients with relapsed/refractory classical Hodgkin lymphoma, and each patient had a best overall response of complete response, partial response or progressive disease. In the multi-cohort phase II CheckMate 205 trial, trial patients received single-agent nivolumab. An independent review committee assessed best overall response by applying the 2007 International Working Group response criteria. Trial PBMCs were collected just before the start of nivolumab (C1D1) and during therapy at cycle 2 day 1 and cycle 4 day 1. Peripheral blood was collected in 8 mL Vacutainer Cell Preparation Tubes, from which PBMCs were isolated by centrifugation and then cryopreserved.

What the authors observed across the whole study: Newly diagnosed patients were reported to have lower baseline TCR diversity than healthy donors, and relapsed/refractory patients were reported to have lower baseline TCR diversity still. A significant rise by C4D1 was seen in CD4+ but not CD8+ TCR diversity (p=0.0027 vs p=0.16), with the rise being most apparent in complete responders (p=0.02). Trial patients achieving complete response had baseline diversity similar to newly diagnosed patients, whereas partial responders and progressors had significantly lower diversity. Only a single clinical trial cohort was studied, and what caused the repertoire differences, possibly disease activity or prior therapy, remained undefined. Lower diversity was seen in patients whose nivolumab began less than 1 year after ASCT, and these patients were left out of later analyses so that immune reconstitution would not confound the results.

The Qiagen DNeasy kit was used to extract genomic DNA from unsorted PBMCs and from the negatively selected CD4+ and CD8+ fractions. TCR beta CDR3 regions were amplified by immunoSEQ multiplex PCR using primers annealing to V and J segments. A synthetic immune receptor repertoire was used to minimize amplification bias, and any residual bias was removed computationally once sequencing was done. The authors' pipeline ran thus. Custom Python scripts were used to quantify repertoire diversity as the Shannon entropy index. Unsorted, CD4+ and CD8+ repertoires were analyzed separately, except for combined analyses in which CD4+ and CD8+ sequences were merged in silico. A clone was considered expanded if an increase in frequency of at least 2-fold after treatment relative to C1D1 was found, and a pseudocount of 0.5 was applied to clones undetected at baseline. Clones with 0 or 1 copy at C1D1 were defined as singleton clones, while clones with 2 or more copies were defined as non-singleton clones. Clones expanded in unsorted samples were annotated as CD4+, CD8+ or unknown by matching protein sequences in sorted samples from the same patient. Wilcoxon tests on paired samples were used to test diversity changes from C1D1 to C4D1. What TCRdb holds here is the immuneACCESS table cut down to in-frame rearrangements. Part of the clones is not present; checked against another copy, under half of the missing clones reflect an unresolved V gene, and the others are unexplained. V and J calls and clone size follow that table, whereas D and trimming were derived from the DNA. The sample table holds around 25,000 clones, of which roughly 72% were seen once. About 3.6% of the sample goes to the ten largest clones.

This clone appeared once. What this receptor recognizes is not known. Base qualities are missing; no much larger clone stands one base away. Recombination connected TRBV7-8 to TRBJ2-7; 8 central nucleotides agree with TRBD2. The starting material was peripheral blood mononuclear cells (PBMCs), obtained before the fourth cycle of nivolumab. This sequence was found in a human donor with classical Hodgkin lymphoma. CDR3 loop: CASSFTSGSSYEQYF. In nucleotides, the sequence is TGTGCCAGCAGTTTCACTAGCGGAAGCTCCTACGAGCAGTACTTC.